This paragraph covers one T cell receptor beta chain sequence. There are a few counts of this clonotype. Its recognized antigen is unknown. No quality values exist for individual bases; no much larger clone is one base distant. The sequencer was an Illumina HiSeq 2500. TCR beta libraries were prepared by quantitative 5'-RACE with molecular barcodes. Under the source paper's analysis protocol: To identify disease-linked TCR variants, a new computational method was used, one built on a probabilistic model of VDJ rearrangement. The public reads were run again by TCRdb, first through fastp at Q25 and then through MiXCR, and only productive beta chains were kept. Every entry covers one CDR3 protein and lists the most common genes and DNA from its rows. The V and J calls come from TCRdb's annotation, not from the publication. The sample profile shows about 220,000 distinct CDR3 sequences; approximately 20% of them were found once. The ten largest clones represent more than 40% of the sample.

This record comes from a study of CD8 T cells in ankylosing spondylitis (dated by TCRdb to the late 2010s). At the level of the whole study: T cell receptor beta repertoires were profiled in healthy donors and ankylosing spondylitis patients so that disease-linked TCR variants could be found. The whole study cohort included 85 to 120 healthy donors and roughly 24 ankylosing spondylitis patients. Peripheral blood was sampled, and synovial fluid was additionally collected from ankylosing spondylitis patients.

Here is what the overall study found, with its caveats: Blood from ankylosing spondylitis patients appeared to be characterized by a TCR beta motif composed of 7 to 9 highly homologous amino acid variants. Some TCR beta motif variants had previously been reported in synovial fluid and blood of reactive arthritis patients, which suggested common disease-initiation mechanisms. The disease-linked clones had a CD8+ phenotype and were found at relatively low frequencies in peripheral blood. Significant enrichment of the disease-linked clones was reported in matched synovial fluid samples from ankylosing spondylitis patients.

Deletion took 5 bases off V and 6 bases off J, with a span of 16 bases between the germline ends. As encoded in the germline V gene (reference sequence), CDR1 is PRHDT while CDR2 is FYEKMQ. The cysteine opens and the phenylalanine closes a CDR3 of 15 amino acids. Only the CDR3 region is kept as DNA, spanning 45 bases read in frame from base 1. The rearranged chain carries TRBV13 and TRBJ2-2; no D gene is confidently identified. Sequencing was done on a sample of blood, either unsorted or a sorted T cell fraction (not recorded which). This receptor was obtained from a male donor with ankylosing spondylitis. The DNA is TGTGCCAGCAGCCCCTACCCTTTGGAACCCGGGGAGCTGTTTTTT. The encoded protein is CASSPYPLEPGELFF.